A single sample is the source of the 7 T cell receptor beta chains below, sequenced in a study of T-cell reconstitution after alpha-beta-depleted transplantation in children. Researchers prepared the TCRbeta library using unique molecular identifiers, the study reports. TCRdb re-called the PCR reads with MiXCR, one entry per CDR3 protein. The sample shows hundreds of thousands of distinct CDR3 sequences, over 10% of them seen only once. The sample in question was PBMCs, obtained before TCRalphabeta/CD19-depleted stem cell transplant. The receptors were sampled from a girl aged 2 to 10 with congenital amegakaryocytic thrombocytopenia, due to receive a stem cell transplant.

Many counts were recorded for this clonotype. This chain joins TRBV20-1 and TRBJ2-1, with TRBD2 identical over 14 bases. Trimming removed 5 bases from V and 7 bases from J; junction bases left unmatched: 7. The CDR3 extends over 15 amino acids. The V gene's germline CDR1 is DFQATT and CDR2 SNEGSKA (reference sequence). The CDR3: CSAGTSGSVGNEQFF. In DNA, the CDR3 is TGCAGTGCTGGGACTAGCGGGAGTGTTGGGAATGAGCAGTTCTTC.

The chain combines TRBV12-5 with TRBJ2-7; D is perhaps TRBD1 or TRBD2 (5 bases each). The CDR3 sequence is 15 residues long. Germline values: CDR1 LGHNT, CDR2 FRNRAP. V lost 1 base and J lost 5, with 15 bases in between. CDR3 in amino acids: CASGLARIGTDEQYF. The CDR3 DNA reads TGTGCTAGTGGTTTGGCTCGGATTGGGACCGACGAGCAGTACTTC.

This clonotype showed up many times. The germline gene is not matched at one end of the junction; a read error may be the cause. The chain carries TRBV7-9 and TRBJ1-2; D remains unclear. CDR1 is SEHNR, CDR2 FQNEAQ, per germline (reference sequence). This CDR3 spans 13 amino acids. The CDR3 DNA sequence: TGTGCCAGCAGCCTAGCAACCTTGGATGGCTACACCTTC. Its protein is CASSLATLDGYTF.

The CDR3 bases are TGTGCCAGCAGCGACAGGGGGCCCATTTCGGTGGGCTACAATGAGCAGTTCTTC. It is translated as CASSDRGPISVGYNEQFF. V usage is TRBV2 and J usage is TRBJ2-1; TRBD1 matches at 10 bases. The CDR3 consists of 18 residues. Germline V gene data show CDR1 as SNHLY and CDR2 as FYNNEI. Trimming at V came to 6 bases and at J to 3 bases, leaving 14 bases not matched to a gene.

The chain carries TRBV7-8 and TRBJ2-1, with TRBD2 as a possible D gene (5 bases). This CDR3 is built from 16 residues. CDR1 is SGHVS, CDR2 FQNEAQ, per germline. The V and J ends lost 3 bases and 0 bases respectively, with 12 bases between them. The CDR3 here is CASSFRPGSSYNEQFF. As DNA, the CDR3 is TGTGCCAGCAGCTTCCGGCCGGGGAGCTCCTACAATGAGCAGTTCTTC.

This clonotype was seen a few times. This chain links TRBV18 with TRBJ2-7; no clear D gene. This CDR3 is built from 13 residues. CDR1 is KGHSH, CDR2 LQKENI, per germline. Trimming left V 3 bases short and J 4 bases short, with 10 bases between. Written as DNA, the CDR3 is TGTGCCAGCTCACCCCTTCCTGAATACGAGCAGTACTTC. Encoded protein: CASSPLPEYEQYF.

The V and J genes are TRBV19 and TRBJ1-1, with 8 bases aligning to TRBD1. Losses at the gene ends were 7 bases for V and 4 bases for J; bases not matched to a gene: 5. The germline V gene encodes CDR1 LNHDA and CDR2 SQIVND (reference sequence). The CDR3 covers 13 residues. CDR3 nucleotide sequence: TGTGCCAGTACTCCAGGGGGCGGCACTGAAGCTTTCTTT. It encodes CASTPGGGTEAFF.